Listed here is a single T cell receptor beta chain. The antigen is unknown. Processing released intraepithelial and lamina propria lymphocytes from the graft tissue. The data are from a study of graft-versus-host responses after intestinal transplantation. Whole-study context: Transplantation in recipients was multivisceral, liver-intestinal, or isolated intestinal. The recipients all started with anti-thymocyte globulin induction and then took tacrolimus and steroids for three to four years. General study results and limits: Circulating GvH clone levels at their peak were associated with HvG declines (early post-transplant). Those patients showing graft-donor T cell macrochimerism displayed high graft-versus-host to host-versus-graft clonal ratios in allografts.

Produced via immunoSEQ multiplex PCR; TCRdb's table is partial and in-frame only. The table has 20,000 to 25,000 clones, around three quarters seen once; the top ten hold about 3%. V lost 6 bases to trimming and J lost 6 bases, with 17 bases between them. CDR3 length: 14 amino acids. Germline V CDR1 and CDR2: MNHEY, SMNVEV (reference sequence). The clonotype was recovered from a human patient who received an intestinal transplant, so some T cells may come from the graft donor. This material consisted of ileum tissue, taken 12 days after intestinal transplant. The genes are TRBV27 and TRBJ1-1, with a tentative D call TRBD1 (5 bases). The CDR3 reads CASRTGGAYAEAFF. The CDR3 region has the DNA TGTGCCAGCAGAACTGGTGGGGCCTATGCTGAAGCTTTCTTT.